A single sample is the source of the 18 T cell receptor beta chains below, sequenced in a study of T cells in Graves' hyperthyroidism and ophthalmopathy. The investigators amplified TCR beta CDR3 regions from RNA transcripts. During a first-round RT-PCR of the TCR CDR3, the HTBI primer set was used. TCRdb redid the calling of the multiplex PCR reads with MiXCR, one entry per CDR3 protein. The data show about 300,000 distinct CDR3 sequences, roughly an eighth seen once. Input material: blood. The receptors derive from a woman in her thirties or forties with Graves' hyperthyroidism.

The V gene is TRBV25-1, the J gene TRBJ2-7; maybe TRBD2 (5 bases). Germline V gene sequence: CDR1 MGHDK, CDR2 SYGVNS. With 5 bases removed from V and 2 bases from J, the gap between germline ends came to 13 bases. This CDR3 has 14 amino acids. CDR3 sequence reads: CASSPGIGPYEQYF. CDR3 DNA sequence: TGTGCCAGCAGTCCGGGGATAGGGCCCTACGAGCAGTACTTC.

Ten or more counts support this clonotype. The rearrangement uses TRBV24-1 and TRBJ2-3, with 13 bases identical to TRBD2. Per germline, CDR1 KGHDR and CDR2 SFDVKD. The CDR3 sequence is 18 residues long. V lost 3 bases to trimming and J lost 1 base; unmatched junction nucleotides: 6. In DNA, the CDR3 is TGTGCCACCAGTGATGCCGGACTAGCGGGAGAACGCACAGATACGCAGTATTTT. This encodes CATSDAGLAGERTDTQYF.

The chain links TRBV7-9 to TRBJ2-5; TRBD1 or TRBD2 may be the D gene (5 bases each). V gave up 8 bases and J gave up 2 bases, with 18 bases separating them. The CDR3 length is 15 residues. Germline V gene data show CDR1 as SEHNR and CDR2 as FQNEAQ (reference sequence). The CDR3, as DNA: TGTGCCAGCGGATGGGGGACGGGACCTCAAGAGACCCAGTACTTC. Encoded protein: CASGWGTGPQETQYF.

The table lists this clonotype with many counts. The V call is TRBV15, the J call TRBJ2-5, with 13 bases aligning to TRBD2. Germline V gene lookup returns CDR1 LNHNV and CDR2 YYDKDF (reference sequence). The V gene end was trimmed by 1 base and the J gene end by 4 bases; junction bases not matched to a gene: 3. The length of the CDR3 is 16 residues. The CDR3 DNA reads TGTGCCACCAGCAGAGGAAGGACTAGCGGGAGAGAGACCCAGTACTTC. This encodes CATSRGRTSGRETQYF.

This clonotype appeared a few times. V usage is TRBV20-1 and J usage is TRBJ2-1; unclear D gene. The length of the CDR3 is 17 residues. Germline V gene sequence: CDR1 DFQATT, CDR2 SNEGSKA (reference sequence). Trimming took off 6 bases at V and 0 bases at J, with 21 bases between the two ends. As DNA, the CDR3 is TGCAGTGCGAGTGCTGGGCAAACCGTTAGCTCCTACAATGAGCAGTTCTTC. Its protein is CSASAGQTVSSYNEQFF.

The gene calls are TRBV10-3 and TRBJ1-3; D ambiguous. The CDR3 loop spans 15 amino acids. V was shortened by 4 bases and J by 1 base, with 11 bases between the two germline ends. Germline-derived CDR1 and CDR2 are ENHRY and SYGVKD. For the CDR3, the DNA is TGTGCCATCAGTGGAAGAGGTGTGTCTGGAAACACCATATATTTT. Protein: CAISGRGVSGNTIYF.

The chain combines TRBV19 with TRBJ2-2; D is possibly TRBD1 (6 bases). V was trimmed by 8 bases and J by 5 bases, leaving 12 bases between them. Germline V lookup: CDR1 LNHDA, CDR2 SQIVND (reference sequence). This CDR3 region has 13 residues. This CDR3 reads CASSNRATGELFF. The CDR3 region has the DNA TGTGCCAGTTCTAACAGGGCAACCGGGGAGCTGTTTTTT.

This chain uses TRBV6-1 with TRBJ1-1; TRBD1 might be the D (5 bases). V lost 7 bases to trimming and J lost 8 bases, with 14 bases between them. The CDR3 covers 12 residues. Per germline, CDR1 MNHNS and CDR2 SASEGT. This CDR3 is CASNRRELEAFF. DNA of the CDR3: TGTGCCAGCAACCGCAGGGAGTTGGAAGCTTTCTTT.

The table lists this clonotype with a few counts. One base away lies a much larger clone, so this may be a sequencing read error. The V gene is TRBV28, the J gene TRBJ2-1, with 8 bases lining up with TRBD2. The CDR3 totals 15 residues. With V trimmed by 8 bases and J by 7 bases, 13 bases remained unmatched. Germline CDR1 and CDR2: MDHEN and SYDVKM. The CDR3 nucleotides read TGTGCCAGCGGTCCACCCACGGGGGGGGTTAATGAGCAGTTCTTC. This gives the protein CASGPPTGGVNEQFF.

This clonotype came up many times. CDR3 region: CASTLRAGGFVDEQFF. The CDR3 region has the DNA TGTGCCAGCACCCTAAGAGCGGGAGGTTTCGTCGATGAGCAGTTCTTC. The genes are TRBV7-2 and TRBJ2-1; 9 nucleotides agree with TRBD2. The junction had 15 bases not matched to a gene; V was cut back by 7 bases and J by 8 bases. The CDR3 spans 16 residues. Germline V gives CDR1 SGHTA, CDR2 FQGNSA.

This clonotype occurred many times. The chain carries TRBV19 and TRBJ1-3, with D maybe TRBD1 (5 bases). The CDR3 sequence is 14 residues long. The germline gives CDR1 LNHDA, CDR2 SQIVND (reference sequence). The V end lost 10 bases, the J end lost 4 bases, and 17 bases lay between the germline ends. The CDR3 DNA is TGTGCCAACCTCCGGGACGGATTCGGAAACACCATATATTTT. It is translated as CANLRDGFGNTIYF.

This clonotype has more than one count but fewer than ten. The CDR3 DNA reads as TGTGCCAGCAGCCAAGATCCCCCACTAGCTGGGGCTGGTACGCAGTATTTT. Its protein product is CASSQDPPLAGAGTQYF. J is TRBJ2-3 and V is TRBV3-1, with D maybe TRBD2 (6 bases). CDR3 size: 17 residues. V was cut by 0 bases and J by 8 bases, with 21 bases left in between. Germline V gives CDR1 LGHDT, CDR2 YNNKEL (reference sequence).

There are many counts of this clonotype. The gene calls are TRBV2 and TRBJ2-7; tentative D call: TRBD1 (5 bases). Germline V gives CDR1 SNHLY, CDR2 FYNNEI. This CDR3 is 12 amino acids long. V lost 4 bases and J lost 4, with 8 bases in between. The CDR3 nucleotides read TGTGCCAGCAGTGCCGACAGATACGAGCAGTACTTC. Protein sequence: CASSADRYEQYF.

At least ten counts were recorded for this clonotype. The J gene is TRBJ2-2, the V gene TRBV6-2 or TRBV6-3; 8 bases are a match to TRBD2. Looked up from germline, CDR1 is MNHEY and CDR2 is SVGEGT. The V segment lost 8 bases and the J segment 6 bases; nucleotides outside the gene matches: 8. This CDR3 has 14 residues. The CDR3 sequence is CASFGTRWPGELFF. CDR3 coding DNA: TGTGCCAGCTTCGGGACTAGATGGCCCGGGGAGCTGTTTTTT.

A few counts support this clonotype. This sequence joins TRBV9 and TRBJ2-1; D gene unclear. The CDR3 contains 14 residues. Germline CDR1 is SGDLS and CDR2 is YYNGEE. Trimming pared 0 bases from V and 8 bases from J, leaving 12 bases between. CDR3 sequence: CASSVALVGYEQFF. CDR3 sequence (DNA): TGTGCCAGCAGCGTAGCTCTTGTTGGGTATGAGCAGTTCTTC. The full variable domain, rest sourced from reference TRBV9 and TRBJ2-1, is DSGVTQTPKHLITATGQRVTLRCSPRSGDLSVYWYQQSLDQGLQFLIQYYNGEERAKGNILERFSAQQFPDLHSELNLSSLELGDSALYFCASSVALVGYEQFFGPGTRLTVL.

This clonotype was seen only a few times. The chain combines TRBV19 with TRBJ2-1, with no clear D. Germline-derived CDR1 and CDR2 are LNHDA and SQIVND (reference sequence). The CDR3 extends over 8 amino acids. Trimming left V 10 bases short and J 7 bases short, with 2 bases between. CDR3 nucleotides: TGTGCCATTAATGAGCAGTTCTTC. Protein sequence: CAINEQFF.

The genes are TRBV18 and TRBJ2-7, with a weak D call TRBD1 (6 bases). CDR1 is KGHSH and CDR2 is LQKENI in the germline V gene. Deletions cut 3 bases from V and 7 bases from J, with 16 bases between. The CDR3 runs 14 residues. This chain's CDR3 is CASSPSGRGREQYF. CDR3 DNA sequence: TGTGCCAGCTCACCCTCCGGCAGGGGTCGGGAGCAGTACTTC.

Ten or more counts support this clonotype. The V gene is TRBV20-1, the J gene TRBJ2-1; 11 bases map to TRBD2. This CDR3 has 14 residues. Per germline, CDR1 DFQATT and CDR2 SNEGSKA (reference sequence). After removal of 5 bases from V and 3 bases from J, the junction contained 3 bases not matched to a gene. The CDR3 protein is CSAVGLADYNEQFF. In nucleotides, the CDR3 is TGCAGTGCTGTGGGACTAGCGGACTACAATGAGCAGTTCTTC.